The clone carrying this T cell receptor beta chain was observed a handful of times. Per germline, CDR1 SGHAT and CDR2 FQNNGV. This CDR3 has 12 amino acids. V was cut by 5 bases and J by 5 bases, with 10 bases left in between. The sample belongs to a study of blood T cell repertoires in COVID-19. At the level of the study: Acute-phase and convalescent COVID-19 samples originated in the United States, Italy and Spain. T cells, B-cell-depleted T cells, or PBMCs supplied cDNA or gDNA.

Authors' methods: Estimation of nucleated cell counts relied on the amplification of reference gene primers. Method: immunoSEQ multiplex PCR; TCRdb's copy keeps in-frame clones and lacks some. V and J calls plus clone size are reproduced from that table; the DNA served to infer D and trimming. Among approximately 410,000 clones listed, 86% were seen once. The chain recombines TRBV11-2 with TRBJ2-7; D ambiguous. The sequenced sample consisted of peripheral blood. The receptor was derived from a woman in her twenties or thirties with active or convalescent COVID-19. The CDR3 here is CASSAQFHEQYF. The CDR3 DNA follows: TGTGCCAGCAGCGCACAATTCCACGAGCAGTACTTC. Combining the CDR3 with reference TRBV11-2 and TRBJ2-7 gives the whole variable domain EAGVAQSPRYKIIEKRQSVAFWCNPISGHATLYWYQQILGQGPKLLIQFQNNGVVDDSQLPKDRFSAERLKGVDSTLKIQPAKLEDSAVYLCASSAQFHEQYFGPGTRLTVT.